What follows is one T cell receptor beta chain and its context. Germline CDR1 LGHDT, CDR2 YNNKEL (reference sequence). The CDR3 is 13 amino acids. V dropped 7 bases and J dropped 0 bases, with 9 bases sitting between them. Data came from immunoSEQ multiplex PCR; TCRdb stores just in-frame clones and leaves some out. This repertoire shows tens of thousands of clones, 70% to 90% found once; its top ten account for about 13%. The source of the sample is a study of T cell responses to AZD1222 COVID-19 vaccine. The material sequenced was peripheral blood, taken on day 0 of AZD1222 vaccination. This receptor was obtained from an adult in good health. The chain has TRBV3-1 (or the pseudogene TRBV3-2) and TRBJ1-1; D gene uncertain. The CDR3 coding sequence is TGTGCCAGCACCCCGCAGTTGAACACTGAAGCTTTCTTT. It encodes CASTPQLNTEAFF.